The 10 T cell receptor beta chains reported below all come from one sample, sequenced in a study of identical twins. TCRdb reprocessed the 5' RACE reads with MiXCR, giving one entry per CDR3 protein. In the table there are about 790,000 distinct CDR3 sequences, around a sixth of which are singletons. The sample also formed part of further work on T cells expressing NK-cell markers.

The sequenced material came from PBMCs. Every receptor here comes from a woman between 18 and 30 years old in good health.

This clonotype was seen a handful of times. The rearrangement joins TRBV5-1 to TRBJ2-4, with TRBD1 matching 7 bases. CDR1 SGHRS and CDR2 YFSETQ come from the germline V gene. The V and J ends lost 4 bases and 1 base, in that order; junction bases with no gene match: 11. The CDR3 is 17 residues long. The CDR3 loop is CASSESHRGNAKNIQYF. CDR3 sequence (DNA): TGCGCCAGCAGCGAATCCCACAGGGGAAATGCCAAAAACATTCAGTACTTC.

This clonotype occurred a few times. V gene TRBV6-5 combines with J gene TRBJ2-7; D is undetermined. The V gene lost 2 bases and the J gene lost 0 bases, with 8 bases spanning the gap. In germline, CDR1 is MNHEY, CDR2 SVGAGI. This CDR3 region has 14 residues. This chain's CDR3 is CASSYGQGSYEQYF. Written as DNA, the CDR3 is TGTGCCAGCAGTTACGGTCAAGGCTCCTACGAGCAGTACTTC.

This clonotype was counted many times. The genes are TRBV3-1 and TRBJ1-2; D is undetermined. The CDR3 runs 15 residues. Germline V gene data show CDR1 as LGHDT and CDR2 as YNNKEL (reference sequence). Deletions cut 1 base from V and 4 bases from J, with 13 bases between. CDR3 residues: CASSQVARRAYGYTF. The CDR3 bases are TGTGCCAGCAGCCAAGTGGCCAGACGGGCCTATGGCTACACCTTC.

Many counts were recorded for this clonotype. This rearrangement joins TRBV20-1 to TRBJ2-3; TRBD1 might be the D (6 bases). The germline V and J ends were trimmed by 5 bases and 3 bases, with 12 bases remaining between them. From germline, CDR1 is DFQATT and CDR2 SNEGSKA (reference sequence). The CDR3 covers 13 residues. The CDR3 sequence: CSAEQQGTDTQYF. The CDR3 coding sequence is TGCAGTGCTGAGCAGCAGGGGACAGATACGCAGTATTTT.

This clonotype was detected only a few times. The CDR3 protein is CASISRALSEAFF. The CDR3 nucleotides read TGTGCCAGCATAAGCCGGGCCCTCAGTGAAGCTTTCTTT. V and J are TRBV6-1 and TRBJ1-1; D is undetermined. Trimming cost V 7 bases and J 7 bases, with 16 bases left between them. This CDR3 comprises 13 residues. Germline V gene sequence: CDR1 MNHNS, CDR2 SASEGT.

This clonotype was found a few times. This chain connects TRBV12-3 or TRBV12-4 to TRBJ2-7, with TRBD2 matching 7 bases. Germline trimming cut 5 bases from V and 6 bases from J; bases unmatched to any gene: 7. This CDR3 is 13 amino acids long. CDR3 sequence reads: CASSPSGWGEQYF. Written as DNA, the CDR3 is TGTGCCAGCAGTCCTAGCGGTTGGGGCGAGCAGTACTTC.

This clonotype was recorded many times. CDR3 sequence reads: CASSPRTANTEAFF. The CDR3 region has the DNA TGTGCCAGCAGTCCCCGGACAGCTAACACTGAAGCTTTCTTT. The rearrangement joins TRBV27 to TRBJ1-1, with D possibly TRBD1 on 6 matching bases. V lost 5 bases and J lost 2, with 12 bases in between. CDR1 and CDR2 from the germline V gene are MNHEY and SMNVEV (reference sequence). CDR3 length: 14 residues.

This clonotype has a handful of counts. V gene TRBV20-1 combines with J gene TRBJ1-3; TRBD1 aligns across 10 bases. CDR1 is DFQATT and CDR2 is SNEGSKA in the germline V gene (reference sequence). V dropped 3 bases and J dropped 4; count of bases not matched to a gene: 3. The length of the CDR3 is 14 residues. The CDR3 protein is CSASDRGLGNTIYF. The CDR3 bases are TGCAGTGCTAGCGACAGGGGGCTAGGAAACACCATATATTTT.

The chain joins TRBV20-1 to TRBJ2-6, with 11 positions matching TRBD1. V shed 2 bases and J 0 bases; nucleotides not matched to a gene: 12. Germline CDR1 reads DFQATT; CDR2 reads SNEGSKA (reference sequence). The CDR3 contains 20 residues. DNA for the CDR3: TGCAGTGCTAGACCATTACCGGGACAGGGGGGGAGCTCTGGGGCCAACGTCCTGACTTTC. Encoded protein: CSARPLPGQGGSSGANVLTF.

This clonotype was found a few times. The rearrangement uses TRBV9 and TRBJ2-7; TRBD1 matches 8 bases. Trimming removed 4 bases from V and 6 bases from J; junction bases left unmatched: 15. Germline V gene lookup returns CDR1 SGDLS and CDR2 YYNGEE. This CDR3 contains 16 residues. For the CDR3, the DNA is TGTGCCAGCAGCTTTGGTTCAGGGGGCCGGTCTACCGAGCAGTACTTC. It yields the protein CASSFGSGGRSTEQYF.